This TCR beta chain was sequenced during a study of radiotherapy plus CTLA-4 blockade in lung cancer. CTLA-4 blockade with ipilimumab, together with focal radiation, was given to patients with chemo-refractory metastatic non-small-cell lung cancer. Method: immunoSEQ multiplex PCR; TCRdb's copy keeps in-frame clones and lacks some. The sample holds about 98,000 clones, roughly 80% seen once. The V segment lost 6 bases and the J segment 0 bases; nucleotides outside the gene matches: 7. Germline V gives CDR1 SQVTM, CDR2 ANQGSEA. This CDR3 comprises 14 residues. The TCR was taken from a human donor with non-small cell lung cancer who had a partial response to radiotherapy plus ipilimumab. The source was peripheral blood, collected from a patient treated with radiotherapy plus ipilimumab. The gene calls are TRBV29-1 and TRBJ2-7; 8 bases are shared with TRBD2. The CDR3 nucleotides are TGCAGCGTCACCCCCGGGACTAGCTCCTACGAGCAGTACTTC. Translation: CSVTPGTSSYEQYF.